The TCR beta chain under discussion was sequenced for a study of human T cells and chemical hapten exposure. About the research overall: Across the whole study, which lasted about 5.5 months, patients were given diphenylcyclopropenone on the scalp once a week.

Time point noted: patch test 3, about 24 weeks after DPC sensitization. The treatment was: therapeutic diphenylcyclopropenone sensitization with weekly scalp DPC. Ahead of each patch test application, blood was drawn. Extraction yielded total RNA from whole blood (unfractionated). From germline, CDR1 is SNHLY and CDR2 FYNNEI. There are 14 residues in the CDR3. Trimming pared 3 bases from V and 6 bases from J, leaving 12 bases between. TCRdb called the RACE reads again in MiXCR, with one record for every CDR3 protein. Here the sample spans 150,000 to 200,000 distinct CDR3 sequences, 25% to 35% being singletons. This clonotype has more than one count but fewer than ten.

The chain combines TRBV2 with TRBJ2-1, with D hard to call. The TCR comes from a woman aged 18-35 years with alopecia areata. Some clones in this sample may be carry-over from other donors' samples. Sample: whole blood, taken in connection with sensitization to the hapten diphenylcyclopropenone (DPC). The CDR3 loop reads CASSDHARGNEQFF. The CDR3 DNA reads TGTGCCAGCAGTGACCACGCGCGAGGCAATGAGCAGTTCTTC.